The 22 T cell receptor beta chains below were found in one sample sequenced in a study of T-cell reconstitution after alpha-beta-depleted transplantation in children. It was with unique molecular identifiers that the TCRbeta library was prepared. TCRdb re-called the PCR reads through MiXCR, storing one row per CDR3 protein. The profile shows around 600,000 distinct CDR3 sequences, more than 20% of them singletons. Sequencing used PBMCs, mostly from graft donor cells, obtained 360 days after TCRalphabeta/CD19-depleted stem cell transplant. These receptors were obtained from a boy less than two years old who had a stem cell transplant for acute myeloid leukemia, so the T cells may come from the graft donor.

The chain carries TRBV4-3 and TRBJ2-5; D remains ambiguous. CDR3 length equals 15 residues. V lost 3 bases and J 0 bases, leaving 11 bases between the germline ends. CDR1 and CDR2 (germline): LGHNA, YSLEER. The CDR3 DNA reads as TGCGCCAGCAGCCACAAAGGAGAGTACCAAGAGACCCAGTACTTC. Translation gives CASSHKGEYQETQYF.

The V gene is TRBV4-1, the J gene TRBJ1-2, with D unclear. Looked up from germline, CDR1 is MGHRA and CDR2 is YSYEKL. The length of the CDR3 is 12 residues. V was shortened by 0 bases and J by 14 bases, with 13 bases between the two germline ends. The CDR3 is CASSQDWGWETF. The CDR3 bases are TGCGCCAGCAGCCAAGACTGGGGATGGGAAACCTTC.

V is TRBV5-1 and J is TRBJ2-2; D is ambiguous. With 0 bases removed from V and 0 bases from J, the gap between germline ends came to 12 bases. CDR3 length: 17 amino acids. Germline assignment: CDR1 SGHRS and CDR2 YFSETQ. The CDR3 DNA follows: TGCGCCAGCAGCTTGGGTGTAGGCAGTCCGAACACCGGGGAGCTGTTTTTT. Translated: CASSLGVGSPNTGELFF.

The sample holds a few counts of this clonotype. The V and J genes are TRBV4-1 and TRBJ1-1; D might be TRBD1 (5 bases). The CDR3 extends over 14 amino acids. V was cut by 0 bases and J by 10 bases, with 15 bases left in between. From germline, CDR1 is MGHRA and CDR2 YSYEKL. In DNA, the CDR3 is TGCGCCAGCAGCCAAGAATTATGGGGGAGTCTAGCTTTCTTT. Its translation: CASSQELWGSLAFF.

The genes are TRBV20-1 and TRBJ1-5; a possible D gene is TRBD1 (6 bases). Looked up from germline, CDR1 is DFQATT and CDR2 is SNEGSKA (reference sequence). The CDR3 spans 14 residues. Trimming took 5 bases from V and 4 from J, leaving 15 bases between them. CDR3 region: CSAWGGTMNQPQHF. CDR3 DNA sequence: TGCAGTGCTTGGGGGGGGACAATGAATCAGCCCCAGCATTTT.

This clonotype has a handful of counts. The V gene is TRBV20-1, the J gene TRBJ2-7; D remains unclear. Germline V CDR1 and CDR2: DFQATT, SNEGSKA (reference sequence). V lost 0 bases and J 2 bases, leaving 14 bases between the germline ends. The CDR3 length is 15 residues. This chain's CDR3 is CSARDLRGPTYEQYF. The CDR3 nucleotides are TGCAGTGCTAGAGATCTGAGAGGACCTACCTACGAGCAGTACTTC.

This clonotype was detected ten times or more. The chain links TRBV7-3 to TRBJ2-5; D gene ambiguous. Trimming took 4 bases from V and 1 from J, leaving 16 bases between them. From germline, CDR1 is SGHTA and CDR2 FQGTGA. The CDR3 runs to 16 residues. CDR3 residues: CASSSNPRRFQETQYF. The CDR3 nucleotides read TGTGCCAGCAGCTCCAACCCCAGACGATTCCAAGAGACCCAGTACTTC.

This chain links TRBV7-6 with TRBJ1-2; perhaps TRBD1 as D (5 bases). Per the germline V gene, CDR1 is SGHVS and CDR2 is FNYEAQ. Deletions cut 1 base from V and 4 bases from J, with 13 bases between. CDR3 length: 15 residues. The CDR3 DNA sequence: TGTGCCAGCAGCTTAGGTGGGGGTTTAGGCTATGGCTACACCTTC. It yields the protein CASSLGGGLGYGYTF.

The J gene is TRBJ2-7, the V gene TRBV27; D may be TRBD1 or TRBD2 (5 bases each). Germline V lookup: CDR1 MNHEY, CDR2 SMNVEV (reference sequence). The CDR3 contains 13 residues. The V gene lost 4 bases and the J gene lost 1 base, with 8 bases spanning the gap. In DNA, the CDR3 is TGTGCCAGCAGTTGGGACGGATCCTACGAGCAGTACTTC. This sequence encodes CASSWDGSYEQYF.

This clonotype has just a few counts. The rearrangement joins TRBV20-1 to TRBJ1-1, with D possibly being TRBD1 (6 bases). Per germline, CDR1 DFQATT and CDR2 SNEGSKA (reference sequence). CDR3 length: 14 amino acids. Trimming cost V 5 bases and J 5 bases, with 18 bases left between them. The CDR3 nucleotides read TGCAGTGCTGGAGGGGGGGCGCCAAGGACTGAAGCTTTCTTT. Translation: CSAGGGAPRTEAFF.

V usage is TRBV24-1 and J usage is TRBJ1-5; tentatively, D is TRBD1 (5 bases). The CDR3 runs to 15 residues. Trimming took 4 bases from V and 3 from J, leaving 12 bases between them. Germline CDR1 and CDR2: KGHDR and SFDVKD. The DNA of the CDR3 is TGTGCCACCAGTGACAGGGAGGTATACAATCAGCCCCAGCATTTT. This translates into CATSDREVYNQPQHF.

This clonotype came up many times. The CDR3 is CASSPPLGSQETQYF. The CDR3 DNA reads as TGTGCCAGCTCACCACCCTTGGGGTCACAAGAGACCCAGTACTTC. The chain couples TRBV18 to TRBJ2-5, with no clear D. Looked up from germline, CDR1 is KGHSH and CDR2 is LQKENI. V was cut by 0 bases and J by 2 bases, with 10 bases left in between. CDR3 length: 15 residues. Filled out from reference TRBV18 and TRBJ2-5, the complete variable domain reads NAGVMQNPRHLVRRRGQEARLRCSPMKGHSHVYWYRQLPEEGLKFMVYLQKENIIDESGMPKERFSAEFPKEGPSILRIQQVVRGDSAAYFCASSPPLGSQETQYFGPGTRLLVL.

This clonotype appeared a few times. This rearrangement joins TRBV10-2 to TRBJ2-3; 7 bases agree with TRBD1. CDR3 length: 15 residues. J gave up 3 bases and V 3 bases, and 6 bases lay outside the gene matches. Germline V lookup: CDR1 WSHSY, CDR2 SAAADI. Written as DNA, the CDR3 is TGCGCCAGCAGTGAAGGGGGCAGAAGAACAGATACGCAGTATTTT. Translation gives CASSEGGRRTDTQYF.

The V gene is TRBV20-1, the J gene TRBJ2-1; weak D call: TRBD1 (6 bases). This CDR3 has 13 residues. Trimming took off 5 bases at V and 8 bases at J, with 16 bases between the two ends. The V gene's germline CDR1 is DFQATT and CDR2 SNEGSKA (reference sequence). The CDR3 is CSAYRAVGYEQFF. The CDR3 nucleotides read TGCAGTGCTTACAGGGCCGTAGGATATGAGCAGTTCTTC.

The J gene is TRBJ2-3, the V gene TRBV20-1, with 12 bases fitting TRBD2. The CDR3 has 14 residues. CDR1 is DFQATT and CDR2 is SNEGSKA in the germline V gene (reference sequence). V trimming: 5 bases; J trimming: 1 base; junction bases outside the gene matches: 1. Here the CDR3 reads CSAWTSGGTDTQYF. For the CDR3, the DNA is TGCAGTGCTTGGACTAGCGGGGGCACAGATACGCAGTATTTT.

The V call is TRBV4-3, the J call TRBJ1-1; D is unclear. CDR1 is LGHNA, CDR2 YSLEER, per germline. The CDR3 runs to 13 residues. Trimming shortened V by 3 bases and J by 1 base, and 6 bases separated the two germline ends. The CDR3, as DNA: TGCGCCAGCAGCCAGAGTTGGAACACTGAAGCTTTCTTT. This gives the protein CASSQSWNTEAFF.

This clonotype has more than one count but fewer than ten. This chain joins TRBV20-1 and TRBJ2-7; the match to TRBD2 covers 7 bases. The CDR3 loop spans 13 amino acids. The junction had 1 base not matched to a gene; V was cut back by 0 bases and J by 2 bases. Germline lookup yields CDR1 DFQATT and CDR2 SNEGSKA (reference sequence). The CDR3 bases are TGCAGTGCTAGAGACCGGGGGGCCTACGAGCAGTACTTC. Translated: CSARDRGAYEQYF.

V is TRBV20-1 and J is TRBJ2-7; the D gene is possibly TRBD1 (6 bases). The V end lost 5 bases, the J end lost 1 base, and 15 bases lay between the germline ends. The CDR3 has 14 residues. The germline V gene has CDR1 DFQATT and CDR2 SNEGSKA (reference sequence). CDR3 nucleotides: TGCAGTGCTCCCGTAAAACAGGGATCCTACGAGCAGTACGTC. Protein product: CSAPVKQGSYEQYV.

This chain connects TRBV6-5 to TRBJ2-2; D is possibly TRBD1 or TRBD2 (6 bases each). Trimming took 2 bases from V and 7 from J, leaving 11 bases between them. Germline V CDR1 and CDR2: MNHEY, SVGAGI. The CDR3 totals 14 residues. DNA for the CDR3: TGTGCCAGCAGTTACCGGGGGCAGGACGGGGAGCTGTTTTTT. It codes for CASSYRGQDGELFF.

V gene TRBV12-3 or TRBV12-4 combines with J gene TRBJ2-1, with a tentative D call TRBD1 (5 bases). The CDR3 spans 14 residues. V was pared by 6 bases and J by 7 bases, with 16 bases between. The CDR3 sequence is CASRSAGLRNEQFF. The CDR3 bases are TGTGCCAGCAGGTCGGCAGGGCTAAGAAATGAGCAGTTCTTC.

Ten or more counts support this clonotype. V and J are TRBV12-3 or TRBV12-4 and TRBJ2-1; TRBD2 aligns across 9 bases. The V gene end was trimmed by 6 bases and the J gene end by 6 bases; junction bases not matched to a gene: 12. The CDR3 contains 16 residues. The CDR3 here is CASSTFSGGRGNEQFF. The CDR3 DNA is TGTGCCAGCAGCACCTTTAGCGGGGGTCGGGGCAATGAGCAGTTCTTC.

The chain joins TRBV11-1 to TRBJ2-1; TRBD2 agrees at 9 bases. This CDR3 is 18 amino acids long. Germline CDR1 SGHAT, CDR2 FQDESV (reference sequence). Losses at the gene ends were 1 base for V and 7 bases for J; bases not matched to a gene: 14. The CDR3 DNA follows: TGTGCCAGCAGCTTAGGGGCCCCACCTAGCGGGGATAGGAATGAGCAGTTCTTC. Translation gives CASSLGAPPSGDRNEQFF. The whole variable domain, filled in from reference TRBV11-1 and TRBJ2-1, reads EAEVAQSPRYKITEKSQAVAFWCDPISGHATLYWYRQILGQGPELLVQFQDESVVDDSQLPKDRFSAERLKGVDSTLKIQPAELGDSAMYLCASSLGAPPSGDRNEQFFGPGTRLTVL.